This section outlines one T cell receptor (beta chain) sequence together with its context. V lost 3 bases to trimming and J lost 6 bases; unmatched junction nucleotides: 12. Germline CDR1 SGDLS, CDR2 YYNGEE. The CDR3 is made up of 18 amino acids. The data originate from a study of long-term antiretroviral therapy in people with HIV. It was version v3.0 of the immunoSEQ assay that was run at survey level. Clones were sequenced by immunoSEQ multiplex PCR, and TCRdb holds only the in-frame ones, with some missing. Here the sample spans around 19,000 clones, about 78% being singletons. The sample was unsorted PBMCs, taken 0.3 years after starting antiretroviral therapy. The chain links TRBV9 to TRBJ2-3, with 14 bases lining up with TRBD2. The sequence came from a woman between 45 and 65 years old with HIV. The DNA of the CDR3 is TGTGCCAGCAGCGATCGCTTCGGGACTAGCGGGGGACGGGATACGCAGTATTTT. Translated, it gives CASSDRFGTSGGRDTQYF.